Included here is one T cell receptor (beta chain) sequence, with context. Trimming stripped 0 bases from V and 0 bases from J, with 9 bases between. Germline CDR1 and CDR2: MGHRA and YSYEKL. The CDR3 consists of 17 residues. This record comes from a study of blood T cell repertoires in COVID-19. Across the whole study: COVID-19 samples, acute and convalescent, were from the United States, Italy and Spain.

As originally analysed: For nucleated cells, counts were estimated from reference gene primer amplification. The repertoire was sequenced with immunoSEQ multiplex PCR; TCRdb's copy has only in-frame clones and lacks some. The DNA was the basis for D and trimming; V, J and clone size are from that table. This sample has around 310,000 clones, with over 75% found just once. During active infection, Seattle patients enrolled and were then monitored through disease. The chain joins TRBV4-1 to TRBJ1-6, with a possible D match to TRBD1 (5 bases). The receptor comes from a woman aged 30 to 39 with COVID-19, enrolled during active disease. Specimen: peripheral blood. DNA of the CDR3: TGCGCCAGCAGCCAAGATGGGGCAGACTCCTATAATTCACCCCTCCACTTT. This encodes CASSQDGADSYNSPLHF.